This T cell receptor (beta chain) was captured in a study of read filtering for tumor transcriptome and immune sequencing. Whole-study context: Revised staging placed roughly 8 patients in R-ISS I, 15 to 20 in II, more than five in III. TCR-mapped reads were about 3.5 to 10.27 million with IR-seq versus roughly 80 to 1273 with RNA-seq.

Trimming shortened V by 8 bases and J by 2 bases, and 14 bases separated the two germline ends. Looked up from germline, CDR1 is SEHNR and CDR2 is FQNEAQ (reference sequence). This CDR3 region has 14 residues. From 300 to 450 ng of RNA, a library with molecular barcoded alpha/delta and beta/gamma adaptors was made. TCRdb ran MiXCR on the reads and lists one entry per CDR3 protein. The sample carries more than 45,000 distinct CDR3 sequences, roughly a fifth recorded once. This clonotype was detected many times. The antigen is undetermined. The study's findings and limits: Single-read clonotypes: roughly 81% of IR-seq clonotypes (around 3.5% of reads), roughly 70% of RNA-seq clonotypes (roughly 49% of reads).

This chain links TRBV7-9 with TRBJ2-3, with D perhaps being TRBD1 or TRBD2 (6 bases each). The receptor comes from a donor aged 40 or older with multiple myeloma. The sample consisted of a population of CD138-negative cells sorted from bone marrow. This chain's CDR3 is CASGGGIYTDTQYF. In DNA, the CDR3 is TGTGCCAGCGGGGGCGGGATCTACACAGATACGCAGTATTTT. Complete variable domain (other parts from reference TRBV7-9 and TRBJ2-3): DTGVSQNPRHKITKRGQNVTFRCDPISEHNRLYWYRQTLGQGPEFLTYFQNEAQLEKSRLLSDRFSAERPKGSFSTLEIQRTEQGDSAMYLCASGGGIYTDTQYFGPGTRLTVL.